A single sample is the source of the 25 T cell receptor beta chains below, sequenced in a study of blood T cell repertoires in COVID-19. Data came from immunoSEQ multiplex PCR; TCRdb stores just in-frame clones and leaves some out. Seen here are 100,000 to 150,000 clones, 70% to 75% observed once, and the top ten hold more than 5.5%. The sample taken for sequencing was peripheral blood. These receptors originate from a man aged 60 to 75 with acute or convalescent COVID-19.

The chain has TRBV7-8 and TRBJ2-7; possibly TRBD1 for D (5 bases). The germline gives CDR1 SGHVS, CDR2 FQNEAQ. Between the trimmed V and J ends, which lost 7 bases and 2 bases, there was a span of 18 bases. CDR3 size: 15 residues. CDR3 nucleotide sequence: TGTGCCAGCAACCGAGACAGCCCCGACCCCTACGAGCAGTACTTC. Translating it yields CASNRDSPDPYEQYF. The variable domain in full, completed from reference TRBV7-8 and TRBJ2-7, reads GAGVSQSPRYKVAKRGQDVALRCDPISGHVSLFWYQQALGQGPEFLTYFQNEAQLDKSGLPSDRFFAERPEGSVSTLKIQRTQQEDSAVYLCASNRDSPDPYEQYFGPGTRLTVT.

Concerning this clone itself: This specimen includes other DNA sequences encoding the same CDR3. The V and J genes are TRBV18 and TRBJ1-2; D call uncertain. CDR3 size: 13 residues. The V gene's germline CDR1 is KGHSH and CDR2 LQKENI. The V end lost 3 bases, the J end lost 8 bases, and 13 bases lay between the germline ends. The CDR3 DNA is TGTGCCAGCTCACCCCCGGGTACCGGCGGCTACACCTTC. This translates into CASSPPGTGGYTF.

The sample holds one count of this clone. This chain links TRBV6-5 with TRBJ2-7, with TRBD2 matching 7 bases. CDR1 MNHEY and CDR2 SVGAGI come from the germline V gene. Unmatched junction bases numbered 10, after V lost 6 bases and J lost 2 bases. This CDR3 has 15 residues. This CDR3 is CASSQGREIPYEQYF. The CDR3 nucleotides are TGTGCCAGCAGCCAAGGGCGGGAGATCCCCTACGAGCAGTACTTC.

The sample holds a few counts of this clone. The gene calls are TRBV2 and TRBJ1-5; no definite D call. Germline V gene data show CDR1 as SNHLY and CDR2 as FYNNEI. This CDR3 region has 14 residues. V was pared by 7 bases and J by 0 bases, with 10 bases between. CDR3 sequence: CASNGLNSNQPQHF. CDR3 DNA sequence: TGTGCCAGCAACGGACTCAATAGCAATCAGCCCCAGCATTTT.

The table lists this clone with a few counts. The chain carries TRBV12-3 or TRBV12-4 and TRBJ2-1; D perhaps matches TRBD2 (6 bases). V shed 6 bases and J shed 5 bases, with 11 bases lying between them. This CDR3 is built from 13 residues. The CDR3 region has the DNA TGTGCCAGCAGCCTTCTAGCGAACAATGAGCAGTTCTTC. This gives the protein CASSLLANNEQFF.

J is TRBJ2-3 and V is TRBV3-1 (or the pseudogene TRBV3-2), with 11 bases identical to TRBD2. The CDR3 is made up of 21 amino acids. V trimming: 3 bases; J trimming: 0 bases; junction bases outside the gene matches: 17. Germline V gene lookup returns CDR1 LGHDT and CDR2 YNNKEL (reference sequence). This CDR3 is CASSQTGSRVVAGGSTDTQYF. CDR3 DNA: TGTGCCAGCAGCCAGACAGGATCACGGGTGGTAGCGGGAGGGAGCACAGATACGCAGTATTTT.

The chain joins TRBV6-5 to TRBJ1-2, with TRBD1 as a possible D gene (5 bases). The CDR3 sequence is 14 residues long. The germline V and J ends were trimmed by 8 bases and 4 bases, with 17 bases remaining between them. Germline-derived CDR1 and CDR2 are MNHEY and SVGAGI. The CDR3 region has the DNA TGTGCCAGCGCAAAGAGGGACTATACCTATGGCTACACCTTC. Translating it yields CASAKRDYTYGYTF.

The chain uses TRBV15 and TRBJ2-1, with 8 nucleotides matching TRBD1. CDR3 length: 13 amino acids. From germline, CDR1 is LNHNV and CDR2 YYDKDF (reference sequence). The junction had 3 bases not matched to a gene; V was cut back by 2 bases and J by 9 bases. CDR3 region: CATSRQQGVEQFF. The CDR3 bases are TGTGCCACCAGCAGACAACAGGGGGTTGAGCAGTTCTTC.

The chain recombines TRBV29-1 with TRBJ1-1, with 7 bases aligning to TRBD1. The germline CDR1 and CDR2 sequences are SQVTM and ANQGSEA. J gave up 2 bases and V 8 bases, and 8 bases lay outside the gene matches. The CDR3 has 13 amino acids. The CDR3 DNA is TGCAGCTTTACAGGGGCACTAAACACTGAAGCTTTCTTT. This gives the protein CSFTGALNTEAFF.

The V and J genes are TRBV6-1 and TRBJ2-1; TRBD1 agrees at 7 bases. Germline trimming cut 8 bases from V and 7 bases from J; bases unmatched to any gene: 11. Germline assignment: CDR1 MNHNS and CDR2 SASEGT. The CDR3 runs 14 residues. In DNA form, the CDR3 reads TGTGCCAGCGTTAAGGACAGGAAGAAAAATGAGCAGTTCTTC. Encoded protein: CASVKDRKKNEQFF.

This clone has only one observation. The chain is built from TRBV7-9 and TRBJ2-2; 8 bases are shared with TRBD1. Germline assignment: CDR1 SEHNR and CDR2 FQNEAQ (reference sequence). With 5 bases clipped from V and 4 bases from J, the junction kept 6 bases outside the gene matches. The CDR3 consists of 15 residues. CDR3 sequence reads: CASSPDRGITGELFF. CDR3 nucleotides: TGTGCCAGCAGCCCAGACAGGGGTATCACCGGGGAGCTGTTTTTT.

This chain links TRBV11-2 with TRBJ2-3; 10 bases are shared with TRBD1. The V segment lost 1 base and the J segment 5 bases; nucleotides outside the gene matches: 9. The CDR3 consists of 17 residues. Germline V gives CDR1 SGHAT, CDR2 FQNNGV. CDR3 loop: CASSLVAGTGVRDTQYF. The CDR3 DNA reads TGTGCCAGCAGCTTAGTCGCCGGGACAGGGGTTAGAGATACGCAGTATTTT.

The CDR3 bases are TGTGCCAGCAGCTTGATGAACGGGGTGGGTGGCTACACCTTC. It encodes CASSLMNGVGGYTF. This chain links TRBV5-5 with TRBJ1-2, with D hard to call. Between the trimmed V and J ends, which lost 1 base and 7 bases, there was a span of 14 bases. This CDR3 comprises 14 residues. Germline CDR1 reads SGHKS; CDR2 reads YYEKEE (reference sequence).

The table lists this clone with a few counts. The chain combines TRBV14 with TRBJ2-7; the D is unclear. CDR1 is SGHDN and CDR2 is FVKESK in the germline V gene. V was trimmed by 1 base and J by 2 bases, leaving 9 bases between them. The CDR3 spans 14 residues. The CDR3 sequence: CASSQGLVTYEQYF. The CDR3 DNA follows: TGTGCCAGCAGCCAAGGATTAGTCACCTACGAGCAGTACTTC.

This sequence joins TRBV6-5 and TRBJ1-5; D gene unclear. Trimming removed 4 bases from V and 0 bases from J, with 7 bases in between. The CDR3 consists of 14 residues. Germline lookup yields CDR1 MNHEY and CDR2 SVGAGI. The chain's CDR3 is CASSSEHSNQPQHF. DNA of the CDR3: TGTGCCAGCAGTTCCGAACATAGCAATCAGCCCCAGCATTTT.

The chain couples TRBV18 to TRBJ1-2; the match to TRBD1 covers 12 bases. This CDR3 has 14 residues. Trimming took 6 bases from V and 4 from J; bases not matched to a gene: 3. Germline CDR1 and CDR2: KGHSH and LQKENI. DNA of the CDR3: TGTGCCAGCTCGGGGACAGGGGGCGCCTATGGCTACACCTTC. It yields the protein CASSGTGGAYGYTF. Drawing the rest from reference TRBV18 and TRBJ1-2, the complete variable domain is NAGVMQNPRHLVRRRGQEARLRCSPMKGHSHVYWYRQLPEEGLKFMVYLQKENIIDESGMPKERFSAEFPKEGPSILRIQQVVRGDSAAYFCASSGTGGAYGYTFGSGTRLTVV.

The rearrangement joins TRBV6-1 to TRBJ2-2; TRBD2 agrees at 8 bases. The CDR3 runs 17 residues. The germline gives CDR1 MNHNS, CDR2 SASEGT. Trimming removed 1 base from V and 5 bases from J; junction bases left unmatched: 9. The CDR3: CASSEGAGGGVTGELFF. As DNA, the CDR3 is TGTGCCAGCAGTGAAGGTGCGGGGGGAGGCGTAACCGGGGAGCTGTTTTTT.

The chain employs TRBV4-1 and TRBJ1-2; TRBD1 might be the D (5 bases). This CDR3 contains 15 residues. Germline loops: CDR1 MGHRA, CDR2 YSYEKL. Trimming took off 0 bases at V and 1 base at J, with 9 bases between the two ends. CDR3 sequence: CASSQDSGLNYGYTF. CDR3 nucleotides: TGCGCCAGCAGCCAAGACTCAGGGCTTAACTATGGCTACACCTTC.

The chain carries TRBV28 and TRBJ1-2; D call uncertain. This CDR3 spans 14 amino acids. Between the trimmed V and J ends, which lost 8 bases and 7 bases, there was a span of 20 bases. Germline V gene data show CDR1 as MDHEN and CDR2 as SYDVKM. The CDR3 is CASGYGFQTIGYTF. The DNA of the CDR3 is TGTGCCAGCGGCTACGGGTTTCAAACGATTGGCTACACCTTC.

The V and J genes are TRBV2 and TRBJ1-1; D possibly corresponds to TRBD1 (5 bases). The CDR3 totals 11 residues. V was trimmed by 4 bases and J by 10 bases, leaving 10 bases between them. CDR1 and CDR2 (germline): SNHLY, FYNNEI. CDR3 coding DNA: TGTGCCAGCAGTGTCGACAGAGGAGCTTTCTTT. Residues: CASSVDRGAFF.

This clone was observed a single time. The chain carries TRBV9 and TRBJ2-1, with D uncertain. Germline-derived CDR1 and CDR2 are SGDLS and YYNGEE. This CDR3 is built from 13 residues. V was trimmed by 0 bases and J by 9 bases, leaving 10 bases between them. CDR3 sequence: CASSVVVGSEQFF. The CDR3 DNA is TGTGCCAGCAGCGTAGTCGTGGGCAGTGAGCAGTTCTTC.

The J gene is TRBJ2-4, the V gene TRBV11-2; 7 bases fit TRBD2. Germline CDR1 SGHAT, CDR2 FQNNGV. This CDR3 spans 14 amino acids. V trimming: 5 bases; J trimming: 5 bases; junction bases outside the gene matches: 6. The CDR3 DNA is TGTGCCAGCAGCCGCGGGGGAGGGGAAAACATTCAGTACTTC. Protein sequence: CASSRGGGENIQYF.

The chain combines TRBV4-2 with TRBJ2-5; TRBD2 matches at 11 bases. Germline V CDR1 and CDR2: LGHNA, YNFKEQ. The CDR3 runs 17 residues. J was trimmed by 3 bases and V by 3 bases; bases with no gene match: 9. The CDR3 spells CASSHQLGTSGKETQYF. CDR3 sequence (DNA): TGTGCCAGCAGCCACCAACTCGGGACTAGCGGAAAAGAGACCCAGTACTTC.

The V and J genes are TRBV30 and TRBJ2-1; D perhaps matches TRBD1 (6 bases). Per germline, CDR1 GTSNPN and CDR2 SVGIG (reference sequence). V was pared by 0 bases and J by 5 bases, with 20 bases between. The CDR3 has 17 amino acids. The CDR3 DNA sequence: TGTGCCTGGAGTGTCCTCTCAGGGGCTTGGTCTAACAATGAGCAGTTCTTC. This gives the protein CAWSVLSGAWSNNEQFF.

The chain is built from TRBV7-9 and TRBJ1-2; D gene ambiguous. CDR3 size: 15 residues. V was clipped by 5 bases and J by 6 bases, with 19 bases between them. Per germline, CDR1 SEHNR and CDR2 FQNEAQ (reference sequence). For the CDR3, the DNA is TGTGCCAGCAGCGGGCCGGATCTGACATATAATGGCTACACCTTC. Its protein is CASSGPDLTYNGYTF.